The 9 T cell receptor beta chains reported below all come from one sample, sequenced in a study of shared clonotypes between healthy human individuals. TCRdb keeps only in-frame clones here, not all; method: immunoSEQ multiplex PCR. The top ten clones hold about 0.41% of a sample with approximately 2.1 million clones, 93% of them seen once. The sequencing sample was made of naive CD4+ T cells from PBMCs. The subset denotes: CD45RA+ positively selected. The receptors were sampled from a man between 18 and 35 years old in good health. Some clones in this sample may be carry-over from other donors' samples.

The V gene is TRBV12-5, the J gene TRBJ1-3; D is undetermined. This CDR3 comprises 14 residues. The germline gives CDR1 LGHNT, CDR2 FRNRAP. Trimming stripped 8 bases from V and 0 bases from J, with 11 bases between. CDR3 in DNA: TGTGCTAGTTCCCCCGGTTTCTCTGGAAACACCATATATTTT. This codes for CASSPGFSGNTIYF.

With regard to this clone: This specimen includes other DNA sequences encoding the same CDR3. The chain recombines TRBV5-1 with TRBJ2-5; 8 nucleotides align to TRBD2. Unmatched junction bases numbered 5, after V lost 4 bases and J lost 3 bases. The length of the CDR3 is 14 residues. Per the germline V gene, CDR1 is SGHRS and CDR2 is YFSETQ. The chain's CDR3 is CASSPLAGEETQYF. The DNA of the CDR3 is TGCGCCAGCAGCCCGCTAGCGGGCGAAGAGACCCAGTACTTC. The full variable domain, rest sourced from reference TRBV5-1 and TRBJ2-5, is KAGVTQTPRYLIKTRGQQVTLSCSPISGHRSVSWYQQTPGQGLQFLFEYFSETQRNKGNFPGRFSGRQFSNSRSEMNVSTLELGDSALYLCASSPLAGEETQYFGPGTRLLVL.

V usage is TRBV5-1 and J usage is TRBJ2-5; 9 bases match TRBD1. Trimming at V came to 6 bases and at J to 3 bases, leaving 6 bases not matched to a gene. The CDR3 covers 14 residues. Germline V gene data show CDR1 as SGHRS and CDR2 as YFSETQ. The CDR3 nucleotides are TGCGCCAGCACAAAGGGACAGGGTAAAGAGACCCAGTACTTC. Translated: CASTKGQGKETQYF. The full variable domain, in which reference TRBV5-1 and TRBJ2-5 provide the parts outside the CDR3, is KAGVTQTPRYLIKTRGQQVTLSCSPISGHRSVSWYQQTPGQGLQFLFEYFSETQRNKGNFPGRFSGRQFSNSRSEMNVSTLELGDSALYLCASTKGQGKETQYFGPGTRLLVL.

CDR3 sequence (DNA): TGTGCCAGCAGCCAGGGGGGGCTCCGAGGGGAAAAACTGTTTTTT. Translation gives CASSQGGLRGEKLFF. The V gene is TRBV7-9, the J gene TRBJ1-4; 7 nucleotides line up with TRBD1. V trimming: 5 bases; J trimming: 8 bases; junction bases outside the gene matches: 11. Germline assignment: CDR1 SEHNR and CDR2 FQNEAQ (reference sequence). The CDR3 length is 15 residues. The whole variable domain, remainder taken from reference TRBV7-9 and TRBJ1-4, is DTGVSQNPRHKITKRGQNVTFRCDPISEHNRLYWYRQTLGQGPEFLTYFQNEAQLEKSRLLSDRFSAERPKGSFSTLEIQRTEQGDSAMYLCASSQGGLRGEKLFFGSGTQLSVL.

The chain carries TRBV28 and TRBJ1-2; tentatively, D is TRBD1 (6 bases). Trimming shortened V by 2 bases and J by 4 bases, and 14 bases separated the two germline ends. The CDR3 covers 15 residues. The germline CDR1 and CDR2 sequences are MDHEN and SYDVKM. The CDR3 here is CASSLGGARGYGYTF. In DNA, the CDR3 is TGTGCCAGCAGTTTAGGGGGGGCTCGTGGCTATGGCTACACCTTC.

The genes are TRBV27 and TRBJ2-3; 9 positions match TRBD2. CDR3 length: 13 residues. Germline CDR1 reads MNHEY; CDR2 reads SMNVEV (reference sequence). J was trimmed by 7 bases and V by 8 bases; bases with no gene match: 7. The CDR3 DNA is TGTGCCAGCGCGGGAGGGCCGCGATATACGCAGTATTTT. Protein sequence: CASAGGPRYTQYF.

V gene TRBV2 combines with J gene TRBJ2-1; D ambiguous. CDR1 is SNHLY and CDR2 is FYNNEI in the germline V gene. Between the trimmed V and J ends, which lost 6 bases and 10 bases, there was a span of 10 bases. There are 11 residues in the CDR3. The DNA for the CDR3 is TGTGCCAGCAGGGCCGAGACAGAGCAGTTCTTC. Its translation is CASRAETEQFF.

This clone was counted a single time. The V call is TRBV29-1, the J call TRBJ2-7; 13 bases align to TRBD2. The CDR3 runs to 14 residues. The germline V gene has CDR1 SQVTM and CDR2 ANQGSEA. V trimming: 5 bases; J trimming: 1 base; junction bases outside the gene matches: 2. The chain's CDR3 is CSVWTSGRSYEQYF. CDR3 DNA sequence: TGCAGCGTTTGGACTAGCGGGAGATCCTACGAGCAGTACTTC.

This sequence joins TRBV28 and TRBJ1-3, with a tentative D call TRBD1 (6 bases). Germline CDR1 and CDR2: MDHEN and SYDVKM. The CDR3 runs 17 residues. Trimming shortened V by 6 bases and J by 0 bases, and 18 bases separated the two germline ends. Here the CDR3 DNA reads TGTGCCAGCAGGGCCAACAGGGCCCCCTACTCTGGAAACACCATATATTTT. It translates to CASRANRAPYSGNTIYF. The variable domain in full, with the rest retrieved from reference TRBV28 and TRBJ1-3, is DVKVTQSSRYLVKRTGEKVFLECVQDMDHENMFWYRQDPGLGLRLIYFSYDVKMKEKGDIPEGYSVSREKKERFSLILESASTNQTSMYLCASRANRAPYSGNTIYFGEGSWLTVV.